Given below is one T cell receptor beta chain in context. Its specificity is not known. This specimen comes from a study of OX40 agonist ivuxolimab in advanced cancers. About the research overall: The diagnoses of dose-escalation patients were hepatocellular carcinoma, melanoma, renal cell or head and neck cancer. Partial responses were achieved by three patients, of whom one had hepatocellular carcinoma and two had cutaneous melanoma.

Regarding the study as a whole: Partial responders receiving 0.1-3.0 mg/kg showed among the lowest clonal expansion.

Generated by immunoSEQ multiplex PCR, the TCRdb table keeps only in-frame clones and is missing some. The sample has over 70,000 clones, approximately 90% seen once. CDR1 is LNHDA and CDR2 is SQIVND in the germline V gene (reference sequence). The V gene lost 1 base and the J gene lost 1 base, with 13 bases spanning the gap. CDR3 length: 16 residues. The sequences come from CD4+ or CD8+ T cells sorted from blood, collected in a trial of the OX40 agonist ivuxolimab. The genes are TRBV19 and TRBJ1-2, with D unresolved. The receptor's source is an adult with an advanced solid tumor such as melanoma, head and neck, liver or kidney cancer. The CDR3 loop reads CASSIGPGDGNYGYTF. The CDR3 nucleotides read TGTGCCAGTAGTATAGGACCGGGAGACGGTAACTATGGCTACACCTTC.